Given below is one T cell receptor beta chain in context. The protocol was immunoSEQ multiplex PCR, while the TCRdb copy is restricted to in-frame clones and leaves out a portion. Of 65,000 to 85,000 clones in the sample, roughly 77% were seen once. The data stem from a study of blood T cell repertoires in COVID-19. The CDR3 contains 16 residues. J gave up 7 bases and V 5 bases, and 13 bases lay outside the gene matches. Germline V lookup: CDR1 SGHTA, CDR2 FQGTGA. The TCR comes from a man between 45 and 60 years old with active or convalescent COVID-19. Sample: peripheral blood. The V call is TRBV7-3, the J call TRBJ2-1; 8 nucleotides align to TRBD2. CDR3 sequence reads: CASSPRGRGGQNEQFF. DNA for the CDR3: TGTGCCAGCAGCCCCCGGGGCCGGGGGGGCCAGAATGAGCAGTTCTTC.